This T cell receptor beta chain was observed in a study of T cell responses to AZD1222 COVID-19 vaccine. Study-level results: Unmutated variant regions are reportedly the target of nearly half of TCRs that are spike-specific.

Generated by immunoSEQ multiplex PCR, the TCRdb table keeps only in-frame clones and is missing some. Among 120,000 to 150,000 clones listed, about 90% were seen once. The trim removed 5 bases at V and 10 bases at J, leaving 4 bases unmatched. Looked up from germline, CDR1 is SGHTA and CDR2 is FQGNSA. The length of the CDR3 is 13 residues. In regard to this clone: Its antigen is currently unknown.

The chain combines TRBV7-2 with TRBJ2-1; 11 bases align to TRBD1. Source: peripheral blood, taken 28 days after the second dose of the MenACWY control vaccine. This TCR was recovered from an adult who received the MenACWY meningococcal vaccine as a control. For the CDR3, the DNA is TGTGCCAGCAGCCCGGACAGGGGGCGGGAGCAGTTCTTC. Protein product: CASSPDRGREQFF.